In this sample, the clone carrying this T cell receptor (beta chain) turned up many times. Antigen specificity is unknown. These data are taken from a study of CD8 T cells in ankylosing spondylitis. Study-level results: Clones linked to disease were reported to show significant enrichment in matched ankylosing spondylitis synovial fluid. Disease-linked clones, CD8+, were relatively rare in peripheral blood. For ankylosing spondylitis blood, a TCR beta motif of about eight highly homologous variants appeared characteristic.

Looked up from germline, CDR1 is SEHNR and CDR2 is FQNEAQ (reference sequence). V lost 3 bases and J 7 bases, leaving 12 bases between the germline ends. CDR3 size: 13 residues. Scientists made TCR beta libraries using quantitative 5'-RACE with molecular barcodes. TCRdb re-called the 5' RACE reads with MiXCR, one entry per CDR3 protein. The sample has around 230,000 distinct CDR3 sequences, 8.6% seen once. The chain is built from TRBV7-9 and TRBJ1-2; the D gene is possibly TRBD1 (5 bases). The source material was blood, either unsorted or a sorted T cell fraction (not recorded which). The source is a male donor with ankylosing spondylitis or in good health (not recorded which). The CDR3: CASSFGRVVGYTF. CDR3 sequence (DNA): TGTGCCAGCAGCTTTGGCAGGGTAGTTGGCTACACCTTC.